A selection of T cell receptor beta chains follows, all from one sample in a study of beta chain features in type 1 diabetes. Profiling relied on immunoSEQ multiplex PCR, and the TCRdb table lists in-frame clones only, not all of them. The table lists around 400,000 clones, about 16% of them singletons, with under 0.02% in the top ten. The sample was naive CD4+ T cells from blood. The receptors originated from a woman under 30 in good health. Each CDR3 is given with its conserved first and last residue. A D gene is named only where the DNA matches it firmly. Where a row states a size, it is once, few, many or the class of an expanded clone; other rows omit it.

>NA|TRBJ2-1|TRBV25-1|TRBD1
CASNRGHDEQFF
TGTGCCAGCAACAGGGGGCATGATGAGCAGTTCTTC
>few|TRBJ2-4|TRBV6-5|NA
CASSYAGLAKNIQYF
TGTGCCAGCAGTTACGCGGGACTAGCCAAAAACATTCAGTACTTC
>few|TRBJ2-1|TRBV6-1|TRBD2
CASSEAWTSGMVGAHSYNEQFF
TGTGCCAGCAGTGAAGCCTGGACTAGCGGGATGGTTGGGGCCCATTCTTACAATGAGCAGTTCTTC
>NA|TRBJ2-1|TRBV29-1|NA
CSVSGLNYNEQFF
TGCAGCGTTTCAGGACTGAACTACAATGAGCAGTTCTTC
>few|TRBJ2-3|TRBV30|NA
CAWSSGTFQYF
TGTGCCTGGAGTTCCGGGACTTTCCAGTATTTT
>NA|TRBJ2-3|TRBV9|NA
CASSVATDTQYF
TGTGCCAGCAGCGTAGCTACAGATACGCAGTATTTT
>NA|TRBJ2-7|TRBV2|TRBD2
CASSVVAGAGEQYF
TGTGCCAGCAGTGTCGTAGCGGGAGCCGGAGAGCAGTACTTC
>few|TRBJ2-7|TRBV5-4|TRBD2
CASSLRAGGRYEQYF
TGTGCCAGCAGCTTGAGAGCGGGAGGTCGGTACGAGCAGTACTTC
>NA|TRBJ2-1|TRBV7-2|TRBD2
CASSLAGTSGSPASYNEQFF
TGTGCCAGCAGCTTAGCCGGGACTAGCGGGAGTCCCGCCTCCTACAATGAGCAGTTCTTC
>NA|TRBJ2-5|TRBV30|TRBD2
CAWSKGGAQETQYF
TGTGCCTGGAGTAAGGGAGGGGCCCAAGAGACCCAGTACTTC
>NA|TRBJ1-5|TRBV6-4|NA
CASSYRENQPQHF
TGTGCCAGCTCATACAGGGAGAATCAGCCCCAGCATTTT
>NA|TRBJ2-5|TRBV30|TRBD2
CAWTGLGRRETQYF
TGTGCCTGGACCGGACTAGGACGAAGGGAGACCCAGTACTTC
>NA|TRBJ2-7|TRBV25-1|NA
CASSSSTGLGEQYF
NA
>few|TRBJ1-5|TRBV28|NA
CASSGGGPSNQPQHF
TGTGCCAGCAGCGGTGGAGGACCTAGCAATCAGCCCCAGCATTTT
>few|TRBJ2-3|TRBV9|NA
CASSVSLTTDTQYF
TGTGCCAGCAGCGTATCACTTACCACAGATACGCAGTATTTT
>few|TRBJ1-3|TRBV9|TRBD1
CASSVVDRGIAGNTIYF
TGTGCCAGCAGCGTAGTAGACAGGGGAATCGCTGGAAACACCATATATTTT
>NA|TRBJ1-5|TRBV14|NA
CASSPDSAQPQHF
TGTGCCAGCAGCCCAGACTCAGCGCAGCCCCAGCATTTT
>NA|TRBJ2-3|TRBV29-1|TRBD2
CSALPGLAGDTQYF
TGCAGCGCCCTGCCGGGACTAGCGGGAGATACGCAGTATTTT
>NA|TRBJ1-2|TRBV7-2|NA
CASSYLPQVPSNYGYTF
TGTGCCAGCAGCTACCTACCACAGGTTCCCTCTAACTATGGCTACACCTTC
>few|TRBJ2-2|TRBV9|TRBD2
CASSPRGEMLRTGELFF
TGTGCCAGCAGCCCTCGGGGGGAGATGTTGAGGACCGGGGAGCTGTTTTTT
>NA|TRBJ1-5|TRBV19|TRBD1
CATSGTGTINQPQHF
TGTGCCACGTCGGGGACAGGCACAATCAATCAGCCCCAGCATTTT
>NA|TRBJ1-1|TRBV29-1|NA
CSVLWRFMNTEAFF
TGCAGCGTTCTGTGGAGATTCATGAACACTGAAGCTTTCTTT
>few|TRBJ2-1|TRBV18|NA
CASSPLLRAEQFF
TGTGCCAGCTCACCATTACTGCGAGCAGAGCAGTTCTTC
>few|TRBJ2-7|TRBV18|TRBD2
CASSRGLAGRPYEQYF
TGTGCCAGCTCTCGGGGACTAGCGGGCCGCCCCTACGAGCAGTACTTC
>few|TRBJ1-2|TRBV29-1|TRBD1
CSVTTTPGQGEHGYTF
TGCAGCGTTACCACAACACCGGGACAGGGGGAGCATGGCTACACCTTC
>NA|TRBJ2-3|TRBV5-4|TRBD2
CASSLGTSGSTDTQYF
TGTGCCAGCAGCCTCGGGACTAGCGGCAGCACAGATACGCAGTATTTT
>few|TRBJ1-3|TRBV28|NA
CASRLTAGNTIYF
TGTGCCAGCCGATTGACAGCTGGAAACACCATATATTTT
>NA|TRBJ2-7|TRBV2|NA
CASTAGPYEQYF
TGTGCCAGCACGGCAGGGCCCTACGAGCAGTACTTC
>NA|TRBJ1-1|TRBV29-1|NA
CSVDQMNTEAFF
TGCAGCGTTGACCAGATGAACACTGAAGCTTTCTTT
>NA|TRBJ2-1|TRBV9|TRBD2
CASSVRLAGNNEQFF
TGTGCCAGCAGCGTAAGGCTAGCGGGGAACAATGAGCAGTTCTTC
>NA|TRBJ2-3|TRBV6-5|TRBD1
CASRQGPENTQYF
TGTGCCAGCAGACAGGGGCCTGAGAATACGCAGTATTTT